Below, 9 T cell receptor beta chains from the same sample are listed, as sequenced in a study of cytomegalovirus exposure and HLA in healthy donors. Sequencing used immunoSEQ multiplex PCR; TCRdb keeps in-frame clones, though not all of them. The sample includes approximately 280,000 clones, 86% seen only once; the top ten take approximately 1%. Material: PBMCs. The receptor source for this set is a woman aged 18-29 years in good health and CMV-seronegative.

The rearrangement uses TRBV28 and TRBJ2-7, with D uncertain. Between the trimmed V and J ends, which lost 6 bases and 4 bases, there was a span of 4 bases. This CDR3 spans 10 amino acids. CDR1 MDHEN and CDR2 SYDVKM come from the germline V gene. The CDR3 DNA is TGTGCCAGCAGCCAATACGAGCAGTACTTC. This sequence encodes CASSQYEQYF.

This chain links TRBV18 with TRBJ1-1, with D perhaps TRBD1 (5 bases). Germline lookup yields CDR1 KGHSH and CDR2 LQKENI. The CDR3 has 15 residues. V lost 3 bases and J lost 0, with 11 bases in between. The CDR3 nucleotides are TGTGCCAGCTCACCGTCGACAGAAATGAACACTGAAGCTTTCTTT. As protein: CASSPSTEMNTEAFF.

V and J are TRBV6-5 and TRBJ2-7; 11 bases are a match to TRBD2. The V gene's germline CDR1 is MNHEY and CDR2 SVGAGI. Trimming removed 5 bases from V and 6 bases from J; junction bases left unmatched: 9. The length of the CDR3 is 15 residues. CDR3 nucleotide sequence: TGTGCCAGCAGTGGTCGACTAGCGGGGCCCGGCGAGCAGTACTTC. This gives the protein CASSGRLAGPGEQYF.

The chain combines TRBV6-5 with TRBJ1-2; TRBD1 aligns across 8 bases. The length of the CDR3 is 14 residues. J lost 6 bases, V lost 6 bases, and 9 bases had no gene match. Germline CDR1 reads MNHEY; CDR2 reads SVGAGI. The CDR3 DNA follows: TGTGCCAGCAGGACGACAGGGGAGGTCGATGGCTACACCTTC. This sequence encodes CASRTTGEVDGYTF.

V usage is TRBV4-2 and J usage is TRBJ1-1, with D perhaps matching TRBD1 (5 bases). The ends were cut back, 0 bases at V and 1 base at J, with 18 bases in the middle. Germline V gene lookup returns CDR1 LGHNA and CDR2 YNFKEQ. The CDR3 has 18 residues. The CDR3 reads CASSQEWGWEGRNTEAFF. The CDR3 bases are TGTGCCAGCAGCCAAGAATGGGGATGGGAGGGACGGAACACTGAAGCTTTCTTT.

The V and J genes are TRBV10-3 and TRBJ2-2, with TRBD2 matching 11 bases. Per the germline V gene, CDR1 is ENHRY and CDR2 is SYGVKD. Unmatched junction bases numbered 3, after V lost 5 bases and J lost 4 bases. This CDR3 region has 15 residues. Here the CDR3 reads CAISRLAGPTGELFF. CDR3 sequence (DNA): TGTGCCATCAGTCGACTAGCGGGGCCCACCGGGGAGCTGTTTTTT.

The chain employs TRBV21-1 and TRBJ2-7; the table's D call, TRBD1, was not checked against the DNA. TRBV21-1 represents a pseudogene. There are 15 residues in the CDR3. CDR3 residues: CASSLRRQGAGEQYF. CDR3 sequence (DNA): TGTGCCAGCAGCCTCCGAAGGCAGGGGGCCGGGGAGCAGTACTTC.

The genes are TRBV9 and TRBJ2-1; D possibly corresponds to TRBD2 (5 bases). Germline CDR1 SGDLS, CDR2 YYNGEE. Trimming stripped 4 bases from V and 9 bases from J, with 14 bases between. This CDR3 has 13 residues. The CDR3 loop reads CASSPRTGSEQFF. In DNA form, the CDR3 reads TGTGCCAGCAGCCCTCGGACTGGTTCTGAGCAGTTCTTC.

The rearrangement joins TRBV19 to TRBJ2-7, with D hard to call. The germline CDR1 and CDR2 sequences are LNHDA and SQIVND (reference sequence). V gave up 3 bases and J gave up 4 bases, with 10 bases separating them. This CDR3 comprises 13 residues. DNA for the CDR3: TGTGCCAGTAGTATGACACAGCCGTACGAGCAGTACTTC. As protein: CASSMTQPYEQYF.